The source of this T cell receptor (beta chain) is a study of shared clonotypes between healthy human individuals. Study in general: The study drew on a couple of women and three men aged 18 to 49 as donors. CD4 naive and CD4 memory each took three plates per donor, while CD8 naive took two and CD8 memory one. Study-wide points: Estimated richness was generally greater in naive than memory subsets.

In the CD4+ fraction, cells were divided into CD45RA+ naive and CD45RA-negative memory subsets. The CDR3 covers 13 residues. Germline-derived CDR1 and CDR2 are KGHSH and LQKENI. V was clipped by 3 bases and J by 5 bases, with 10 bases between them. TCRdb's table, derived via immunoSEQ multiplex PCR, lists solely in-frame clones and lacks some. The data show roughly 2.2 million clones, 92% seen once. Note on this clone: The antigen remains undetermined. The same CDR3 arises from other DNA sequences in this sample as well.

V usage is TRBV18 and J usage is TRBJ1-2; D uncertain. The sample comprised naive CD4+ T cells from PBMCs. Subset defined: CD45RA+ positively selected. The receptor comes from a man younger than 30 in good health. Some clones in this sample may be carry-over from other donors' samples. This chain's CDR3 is CASSPGTEYGYTF. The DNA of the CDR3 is TGTGCCAGCTCACCCGGCACGGAATATGGCTACACCTTC.